The clone carrying this T cell receptor (beta chain) was detected only a few times. One entry per CDR3 protein, called by TCRdb with MiXCR from the RT-PCR reads. The data contain fewer than 800,000 distinct CDR3 sequences, 14% of them seen just once; the ten biggest clones take up about 3.9%. The CDR3 spans 15 residues. CDR1 and CDR2 from the germline V gene are MNHEY and SVGAGI. The V end lost 7 bases, the J end lost 5 bases, and 15 bases lay between the germline ends. This sequence was found in a female donor in good health, serving as a healthy control. The gene calls are TRBV6-5 and TRBJ1-6; D not certain. The sample consisted of memory CD4+ T cells from blood. CDR3 sequence (DNA): TGTGCCAGCACCCGGACTAGCGGGCATAATTCACCCCTCCACTTT. This translates into CASTRTSGHNSPLHF.